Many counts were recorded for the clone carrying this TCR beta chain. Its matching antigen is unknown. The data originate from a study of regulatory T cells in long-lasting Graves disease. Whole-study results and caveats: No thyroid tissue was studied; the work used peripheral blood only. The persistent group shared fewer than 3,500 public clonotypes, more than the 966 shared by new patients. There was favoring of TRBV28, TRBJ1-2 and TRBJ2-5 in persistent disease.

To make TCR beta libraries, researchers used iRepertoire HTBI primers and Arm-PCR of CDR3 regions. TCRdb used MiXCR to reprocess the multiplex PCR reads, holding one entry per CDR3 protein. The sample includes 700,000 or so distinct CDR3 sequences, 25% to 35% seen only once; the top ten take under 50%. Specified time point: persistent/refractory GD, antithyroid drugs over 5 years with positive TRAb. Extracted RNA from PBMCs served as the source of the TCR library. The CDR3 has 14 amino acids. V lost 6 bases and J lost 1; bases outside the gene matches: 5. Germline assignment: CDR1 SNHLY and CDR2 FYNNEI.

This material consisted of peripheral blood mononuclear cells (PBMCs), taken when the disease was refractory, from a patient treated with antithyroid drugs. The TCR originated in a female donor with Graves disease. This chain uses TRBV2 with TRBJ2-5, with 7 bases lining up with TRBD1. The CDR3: CASRAGTVQETQYF. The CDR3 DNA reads TGTGCCAGCAGAGCCGGGACAGTCCAAGAGACCCAGTACTTC.